This T cell receptor (beta chain) came from a study of T cells in Graves' hyperthyroidism and ophthalmopathy. About the study: The authors collected peripheral blood at initial diagnosis, before any treatment.

The ends were cut back, 0 bases at V and 2 bases at J, with 8 bases in the middle. Germline V gives CDR1 GTSNPN, CDR2 SVGIG (reference sequence). CDR3 length: 13 amino acids. Pregnant or lactating patients were excluded, as were those with uncontrolled infection or other autoimmune disease. PBMCs came from 10 ml fresh peripheral blood. RNA transcripts served as the template for amplifying TCR beta CDR3 regions. When the TCR CDR3 underwent first-round RT-PCR, the HTBI primer set was used. TCRdb used MiXCR to reprocess the multiplex PCR reads, holding one entry per CDR3 protein. Altogether around 560,000 distinct CDR3 sequences are present, over 15% being singletons, with the ten largest covering more than 15%. This clonotype was picked up many times. Its antigen is undetermined. Findings of the study overall: Blood samples included most of the expanded thyroid clonotypes exceeding 0.001.

The source of this sequence is a woman aged 18-30 years with Graves' hyperthyroidism. The sample was blood. V is TRBV30 and J is TRBJ2-7; D is perhaps TRBD2 (6 bases). CDR3 nucleotide sequence: TGTGCCTGGAGTGTAACTAGCCCCTACGAGCAGTACTTC. Translated: CAWSVTSPYEQYF.